This T cell receptor beta chain originates from a study of shared clonotypes between healthy human individuals (dated by TCRdb to the early 2020s). The study in broad terms: The cohort comprised a couple of women and a few men aged 18 to 49 years. For each donor, three plates each were used for CD4 naive and CD4 memory, two plates were used for CD8 naive, and one plate was used for CD8 memory. The study deeply sequenced blood TCR repertoires of about 5 healthy adults to estimate repertoire size and the extent of clonotype sharing between individuals. To increase sequencing depth and limit assay-specific biases, TCR repertoire library preparation and sequencing were carried out by different laboratories using diverse techniques. Each donor's leukapheresis produced roughly between roughly 0.85 and 9.5 billion PBMCs.

The donors were healthy, HIV-negative adults with no recently reported acute infections or vaccinations. Every donor was a Caucasian adult residing in Nashville, Tennessee, USA. CD4+ T cells were enriched by magnetic negative selection; naive cells were then positively selected on CD45RA, and the negative fraction formed the memory subset. Blood was collected by leukapheresis, and PBMCs were isolated by Ficoll-Histopaque density gradient centrifugation and then cryopreserved in liquid nitrogen vapor phase. Analytical flow cytometry was used to check the purity and quantity of each magnetically sorted T cell population. Genomic DNA was isolated from every sorted fraction and measured by UV absorbance on a Nanodrop 2000c. TCR CDR3 regions were amplified from genomic DNA by multiplex PCR using the deep immunoSEQ assay. Extracted genomic DNA from each cell subset was distributed evenly across all wells of several immunoSEQ 96-well plates, and each plate was treated as a replicate. For sorted subsets, each replicate PCR was loaded with 200 to 250 ng genomic DNA, equivalent to approximately 33,000 T cell genomes. Purified libraries were quantified with a Qubit 3.0 fluorometer, sized on a Bioanalyzer 2100, and re-quantified with the KAPA Library Quantification kit. Every immunoSEQ 96-well plate was sequenced on a dedicated single-read 150-cycle Illumina NextSeq 550 flow cell. On the study's bioinformatics: Because only junctional sequences without quality scores were contained in the immunoSEQ output, filtering matching that applied to full-length reads could not be performed. Sequences were annotated with PyIR, a Python wrapper for IgBLAST v1.9, and V/J genes and CDR3 were assigned using IMGT germline references. Reads were filtered out if the reads had weak V/J assignments (E-value above 1e-6), no CDR3, stop codons, out-of-frame junctions, or ambiguous translated residues. A V3J clonotype was defined by an identical inferred V gene, J gene, and CDR3 amino acid sequence. Percentage overlap between repertoires was calculated by dividing the number of shared unique clonotypes by the size of the smaller repertoire. Repertoire richness was assessed with RTK rarefaction, the Chao1 estimator, and Recon v2.1 estimates of unobserved clonotypes. Generation probabilities for all TCRbeta clonotypes obtained by the gDNA method from several donors were computed using OLGA. This is the immuneACCESS table as TCRdb keeps it, with only in-frame sequences that have V and J called. A part of the clones is gone; compared with another copy, unresolved V genes explain less than half, and the rest is unexplained. V and J calls and clone size come straight from that table; D and trimming were deduced from the DNA. Recorded for this sample are roughly 1,500,000 clones; around 98.5% of them occurred a single time. The top ten hold about 0.4% of the sample.

Findings and caveats that apply to the study as a whole: Rarefaction of sorted-subset datasets indicated incomplete sequencing despite the large sequencing depth. Based on pairwise subsampling, the degree of clonotype sharing among donors was expected to be affected by sequencing depth. Because the study included only a small number of donors, the genetic and exposure-history diversity represented was limited. Clonotypes shared by all four sorted-subset donors showed higher generation probabilities than non-shared clonotypes. When a few donors were compared, the shared fraction of clonotypes was 5% to 6.5% for naive CD4, roughly 3.4% for naive CD8, 2% to 2.5% for memory CD4, and 0.35% to 0.4% for memory CD8. Sampling was restricted to blood, and TCR repertoires in tissue are likely to differ from TCR repertoires in blood. Estimated clonotype richness was generally larger for naive than for memory subsets.

A remark on this clone: It lacks a known antigen. No per-base quality is available; no much larger clone lies one base away.

Including the terminal cysteine and phenylalanine, the CDR3 comprises 13 residues. The DNA shown is the 39-base CDR3, in frame from base 1. From the germline V gene, CDR1 is ENHRY and CDR2 is SYGVKD. Trimming removed 4 bases from V and 7 bases from J, leaving 10 bases between the germline ends. The chain joins TRBV10-3 to TRBJ2-2, and perhaps TRBD2 as D gene, on 6 matching bases. The sequencing sample was made of naive CD4+ T cells sorted from blood. In the paper's terms, the cell subset or site label means: CD45RA+ positively selected. This clonotype originated in a man aged 25-40 years in good health. The nucleotide sequence reads as follows: TGTGCCATCAGTGGGGGAGGTCACGGGGAGCTGTTTTTT. Protein translation: CAISGGGHGELFF.